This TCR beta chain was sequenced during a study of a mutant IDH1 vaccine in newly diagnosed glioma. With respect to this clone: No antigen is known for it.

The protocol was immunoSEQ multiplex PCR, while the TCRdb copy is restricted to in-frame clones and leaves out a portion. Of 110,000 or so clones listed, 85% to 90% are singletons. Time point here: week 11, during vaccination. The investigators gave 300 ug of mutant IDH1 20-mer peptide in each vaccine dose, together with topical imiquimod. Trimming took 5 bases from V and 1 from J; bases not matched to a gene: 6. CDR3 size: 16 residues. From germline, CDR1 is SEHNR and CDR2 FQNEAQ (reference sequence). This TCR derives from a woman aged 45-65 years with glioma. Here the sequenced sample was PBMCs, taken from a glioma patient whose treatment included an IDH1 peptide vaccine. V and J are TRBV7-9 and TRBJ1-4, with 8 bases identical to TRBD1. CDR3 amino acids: CASSLGQGGTNEKLFF. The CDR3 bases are TGTGCCAGCAGCCTCGGACAGGGTGGAACTAATGAAAAACTGTTTTTT.